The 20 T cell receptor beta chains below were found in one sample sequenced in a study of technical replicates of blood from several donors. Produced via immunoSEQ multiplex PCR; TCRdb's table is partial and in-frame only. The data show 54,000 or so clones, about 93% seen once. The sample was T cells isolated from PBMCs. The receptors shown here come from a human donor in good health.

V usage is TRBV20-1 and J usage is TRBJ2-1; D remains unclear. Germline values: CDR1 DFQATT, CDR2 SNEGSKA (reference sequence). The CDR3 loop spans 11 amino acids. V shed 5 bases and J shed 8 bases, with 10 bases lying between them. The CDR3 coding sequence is TGCAGTGCTTCCTCTATACATGAGCAGTTCTTC. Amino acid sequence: CSASSIHEQFF.

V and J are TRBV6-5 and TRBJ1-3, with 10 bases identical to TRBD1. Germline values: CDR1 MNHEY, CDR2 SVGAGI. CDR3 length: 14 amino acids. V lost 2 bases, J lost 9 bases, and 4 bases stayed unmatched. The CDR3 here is CASSYGTGVGTIYF. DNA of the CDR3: TGTGCCAGCAGTTACGGGACAGGGGTAGGCACCATATATTTT.

The CDR3 loop reads CASSPGSGGQPNTGELFF. As DNA, the CDR3 is TGTGCCAGCTCCCCGGGTAGCGGGGGGCAACCGAACACCGGGGAGCTGTTTTTT. The J gene is TRBJ2-2, the V gene TRBV18; 10 bases match TRBD2. Trimming took 6 bases from V and 0 from J; bases not matched to a gene: 10. CDR3 size: 18 residues. CDR1 and CDR2 (germline): KGHSH, LQKENI. Supplemented by reference TRBV18 and TRBJ2-2, the full variable domain reads NAGVMQNPRHLVRRRGQEARLRCSPMKGHSHVYWYRQLPEEGLKFMVYLQKENIIDESGMPKERFSAEFPKEGPSILRIQQVVRGDSAAYFCASSPGSGGQPNTGELFFGEGSRLTVL.

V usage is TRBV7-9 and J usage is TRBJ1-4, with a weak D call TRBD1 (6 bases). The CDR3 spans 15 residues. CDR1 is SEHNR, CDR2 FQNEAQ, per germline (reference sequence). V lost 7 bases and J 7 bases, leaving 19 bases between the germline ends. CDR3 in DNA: TGTGCCAGCACCCCATGGGGCAGGGGCGGTGAAAAACTGTTTTTT. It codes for CASTPWGRGGEKLFF.

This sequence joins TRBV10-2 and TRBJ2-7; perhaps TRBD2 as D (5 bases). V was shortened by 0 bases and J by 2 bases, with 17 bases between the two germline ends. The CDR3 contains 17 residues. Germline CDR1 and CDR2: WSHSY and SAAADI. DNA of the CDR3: TGCGCCAGCAGTGAGTCCGGGGTACGTACCGATGCCTACGAGCAGTACTTC. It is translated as CASSESGVRTDAYEQYF.

The CDR3 here is CASSLRLAGPEAGELFF. The CDR3 DNA follows: TGTGCCAGCAGCTTGAGACTAGCGGGGCCCGAGGCCGGGGAGCTGTTTTTT. V usage is TRBV5-4 and J usage is TRBJ2-2, with 11 bases fitting TRBD2. Germline assignment: CDR1 SGHNT and CDR2 YYREEE (reference sequence). The CDR3 has 17 amino acids. J lost 6 bases, V lost 1 base, and 8 bases had no gene match. The whole variable domain, filled in from reference TRBV5-4 and TRBJ2-2, reads ETGVTQSPTHLIKTRGQQVTLRCSSQSGHNTVSWYQQALGQGPQFIFQYYREEENGRGNFPPRFSGLQFPNYSSELNVNALELDDSALYLCASSLRLAGPEAGELFFGEGSRLTVL.

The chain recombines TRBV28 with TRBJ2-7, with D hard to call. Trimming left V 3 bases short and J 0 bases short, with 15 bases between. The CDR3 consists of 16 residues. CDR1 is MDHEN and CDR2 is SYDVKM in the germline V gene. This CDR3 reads CASSFPLSTSSYEQYF. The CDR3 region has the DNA TGTGCCAGCAGTTTCCCCCTATCCACGTCCTCCTACGAGCAGTACTTC.

In DNA form, the CDR3 reads TGCGCCAGCAGCCCGAGCCCTAGCGGGGGGGCTCGGGCTTACAATGAGCAGTTCTTC. It specifies CASSPSPSGGARAYNEQFF. The chain uses TRBV5-1 and TRBJ2-1, with 12 nucleotides matching TRBD2. The CDR3 has 19 residues. The germline V gene encodes CDR1 SGHRS and CDR2 YFSETQ. V shed 4 bases and J 4 bases; nucleotides not matched to a gene: 15.

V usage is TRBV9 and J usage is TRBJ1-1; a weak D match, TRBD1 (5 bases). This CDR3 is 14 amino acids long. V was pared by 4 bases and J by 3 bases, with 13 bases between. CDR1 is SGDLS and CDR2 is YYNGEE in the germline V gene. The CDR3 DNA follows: TGTGCCAGCAGCCTACGGGCAGGGCACACTGAAGCTTTCTTT. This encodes CASSLRAGHTEAFF.

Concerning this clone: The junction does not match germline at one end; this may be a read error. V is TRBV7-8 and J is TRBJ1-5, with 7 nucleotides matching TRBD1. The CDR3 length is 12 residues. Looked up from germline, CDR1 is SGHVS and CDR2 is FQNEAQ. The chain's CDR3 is CASSLLSGTVNF. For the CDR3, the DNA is TGTGCCAGCAGCTTACTCTCCGGGACAGTGAATTTT.

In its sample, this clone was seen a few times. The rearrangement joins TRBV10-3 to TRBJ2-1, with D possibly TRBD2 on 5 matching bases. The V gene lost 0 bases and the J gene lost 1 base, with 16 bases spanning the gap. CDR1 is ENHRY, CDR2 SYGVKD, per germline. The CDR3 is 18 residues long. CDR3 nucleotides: TGTGCCATCAGTGAGTCGGGAGTGGCTAGCTTTTCCTACAATGAGCAGTTCTTC. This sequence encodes CAISESGVASFSYNEQFF.

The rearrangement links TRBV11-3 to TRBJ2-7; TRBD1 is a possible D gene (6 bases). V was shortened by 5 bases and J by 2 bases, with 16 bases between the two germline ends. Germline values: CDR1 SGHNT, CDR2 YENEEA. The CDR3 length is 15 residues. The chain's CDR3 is CASSARTEATYEQYF. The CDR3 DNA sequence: TGTGCCAGCAGCGCCCGGACAGAGGCCACCTACGAGCAGTACTTC. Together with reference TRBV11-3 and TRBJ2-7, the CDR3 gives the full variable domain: EAGVVQSPRYKIIEKKQPVAFWCNPISGHNTLYWYLQNLGQGPELLIRYENEEAVDDSQLPKDRFSAERLKGVDSTLKIQPAELGDSAVYLCASSARTEATYEQYFGPGTRLTVT.

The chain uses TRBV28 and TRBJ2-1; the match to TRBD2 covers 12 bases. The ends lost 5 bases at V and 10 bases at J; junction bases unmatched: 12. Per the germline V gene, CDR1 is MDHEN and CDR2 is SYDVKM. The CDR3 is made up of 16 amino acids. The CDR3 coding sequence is TGTGCCAGCAGTCGGAGTGGACTAGCGGGAATGGAGGAGCAGTTCTTC. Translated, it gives CASSRSGLAGMEEQFF.

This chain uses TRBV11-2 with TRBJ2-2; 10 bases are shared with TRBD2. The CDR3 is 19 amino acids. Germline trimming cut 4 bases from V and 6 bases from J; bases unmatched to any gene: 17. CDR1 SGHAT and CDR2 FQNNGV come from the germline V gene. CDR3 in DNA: TGTGCCAGCAGCTCCGAGACTAGCGGGTCTTCGCACGGCGCCGGGGAGCTGTTTTTT. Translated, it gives CASSSETSGSSHGAGELFF.

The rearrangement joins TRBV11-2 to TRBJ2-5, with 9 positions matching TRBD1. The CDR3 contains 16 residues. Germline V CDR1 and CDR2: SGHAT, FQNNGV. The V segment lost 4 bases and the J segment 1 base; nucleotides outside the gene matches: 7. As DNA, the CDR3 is TGTGCCAGCAGCTCCCACCTGACAGGGGGCCAAGAGACCCAGTACTTC. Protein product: CASSSHLTGGQETQYF.

CDR3 protein: CASSEDRELFF. DNA for the CDR3: TGTGCCAGCAGCGAAGACAGGGAACTGTTTTTT. The rearrangement joins TRBV11-2 to TRBJ1-4; 7 nucleotides agree with TRBD1. The CDR3 is made up of 11 amino acids. V shed 5 bases and J 12 bases; nucleotides not matched to a gene: 3. CDR1 is SGHAT, CDR2 FQNNGV, per germline.

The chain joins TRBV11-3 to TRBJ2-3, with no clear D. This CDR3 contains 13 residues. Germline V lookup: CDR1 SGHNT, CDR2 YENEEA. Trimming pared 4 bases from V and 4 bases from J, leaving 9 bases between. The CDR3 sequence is CASSSGQPDTQYF. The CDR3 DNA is TGTGCCAGCAGCTCAGGCCAGCCAGATACGCAGTATTTT.

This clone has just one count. CDR3 region: CASSYSAGGADTIYF. The CDR3 coding sequence is TGTGCCAGCAGTTACTCCGCAGGGGGCGCAGACACCATATATTTT. This sequence joins TRBV6-5 and TRBJ1-3; 8 nucleotides agree with TRBD1. With V trimmed by 0 bases and J by 8 bases, 6 bases remained unmatched. The CDR3 is made up of 15 amino acids. Per the germline V gene, CDR1 is MNHEY and CDR2 is SVGAGI.

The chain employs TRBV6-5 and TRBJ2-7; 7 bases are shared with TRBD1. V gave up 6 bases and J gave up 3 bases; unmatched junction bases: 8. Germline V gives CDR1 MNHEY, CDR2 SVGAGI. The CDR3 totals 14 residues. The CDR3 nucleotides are TGTGCCAGCAGCCTCGACAGGGAGTACTACGAGCAGTACTTC. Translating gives CASSLDREYYEQYF.

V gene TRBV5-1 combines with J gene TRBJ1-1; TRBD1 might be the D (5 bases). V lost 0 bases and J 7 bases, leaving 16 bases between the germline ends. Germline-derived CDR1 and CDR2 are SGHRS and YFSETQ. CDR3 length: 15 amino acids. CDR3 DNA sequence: TGCGCCAGCAGCTTGGCTCCGGAGACAGCGTTTGAAGCTTTCTTT. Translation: CASSLAPETAFEAFF.